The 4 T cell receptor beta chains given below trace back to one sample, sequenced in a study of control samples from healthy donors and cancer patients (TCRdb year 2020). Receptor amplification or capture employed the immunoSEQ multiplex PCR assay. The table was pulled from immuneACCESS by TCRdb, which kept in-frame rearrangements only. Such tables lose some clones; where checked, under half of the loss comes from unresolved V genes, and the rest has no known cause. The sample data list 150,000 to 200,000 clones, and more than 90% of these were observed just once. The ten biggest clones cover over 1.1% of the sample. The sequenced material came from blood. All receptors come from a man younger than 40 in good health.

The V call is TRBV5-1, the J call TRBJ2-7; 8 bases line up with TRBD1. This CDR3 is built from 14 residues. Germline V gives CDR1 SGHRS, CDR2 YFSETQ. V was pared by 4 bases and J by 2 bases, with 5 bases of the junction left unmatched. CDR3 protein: CASSLGTGAYEQYF. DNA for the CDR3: TGCGCCAGCAGCCTCGGGACAGGAGCCTACGAGCAGTACTTC.

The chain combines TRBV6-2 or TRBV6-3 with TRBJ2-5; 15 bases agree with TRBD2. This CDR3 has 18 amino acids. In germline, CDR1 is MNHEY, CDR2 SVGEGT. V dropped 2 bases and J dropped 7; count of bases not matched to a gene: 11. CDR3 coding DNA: TGTGCCAGCAGTTACGTGGGACTAGCGGGGGGCCTAGATGGGACCCAGTACTTC. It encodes CASSYVGLAGGLDGTQYF.

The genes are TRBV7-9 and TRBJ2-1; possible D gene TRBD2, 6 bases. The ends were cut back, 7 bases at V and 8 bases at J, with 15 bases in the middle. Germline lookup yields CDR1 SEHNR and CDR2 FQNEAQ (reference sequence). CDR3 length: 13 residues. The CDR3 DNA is TGTGCCAGCACCCAAGTGGGAGGCCATGAGCAGTTCTTC. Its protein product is CASTQVGGHEQFF. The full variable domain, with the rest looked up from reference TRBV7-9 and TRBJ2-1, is DTGVSQNPRHKITKRGQNVTFRCDPISEHNRLYWYRQTLGQGPEFLTYFQNEAQLEKSRLLSDRFSAERPKGSFSTLEIQRTEQGDSAMYLCASTQVGGHEQFFGPGTRLTVL.

The DNA of the CDR3 is TGCGCCAGCAGCTTGGCTGGACAGGCATACAATGAGCAGTTCTTC. Residues: CASSLAGQAYNEQFF. J is TRBJ2-1 and V is TRBV5-1; 7 nucleotides align to TRBD1. V trimming: 0 bases; J trimming: 4 bases; junction bases outside the gene matches: 4. CDR1 SGHRS and CDR2 YFSETQ come from the germline V gene. The CDR3 totals 15 residues.